Detailed here is one T cell receptor beta chain. The antigen is undetermined. Germline V gives CDR1 SEHNR, CDR2 FQNEAQ (reference sequence). The CDR3 contains 14 residues. The V gene lost 5 bases and the J gene lost 10 bases, with 20 bases spanning the gap. Template for every sorted-subset replicate PCR totaled approximately 0.2 ug DNA, roughly 30,000 T cell genomes. Assay: immunoSEQ multiplex PCR; the TCRdb copy retains only in-frame clones and omits some. This sample has approximately 1,500,000 clones, with about 96% found just once. The data are from a study of shared clonotypes between healthy human individuals. Study-wide context: The cohort had two women and a few men, ages 18 to 49. The study's findings and limits: When compared with the clonotypes that were shared by all four sorted-subset donors, the non-shared clonotypes turned out to have lower generation probabilities.

Sequencing was carried out using naive CD4+ T cells sorted from blood. Subset noted: CD45RA+ positively selected. The clonotype comes from a man younger than 40 in good health. V usage is TRBV7-9 and J usage is TRBJ1-2; D uncertain. The CDR3 sequence is CASSNGRAVGNYTF. The CDR3 bases are TGTGCCAGCAGCAACGGCCGGGCGGTGGGGAACTACACCTTC.